These 32 T cell receptor beta chains were all obtained from the same sample, sequenced in a study of OX40 agonist ivuxolimab in advanced cancers. Profiling relied on immunoSEQ multiplex PCR, and the TCRdb table lists in-frame clones only, not all of them. The repertoire includes 82,000 or so clones, roughly 85% of them detected once, and about 2.3% sits in the top ten. Sequenced material: CD4+ or CD8+ T cells sorted from blood, taken in a trial of the OX40 agonist ivuxolimab. The source is an adult with an advanced solid tumor such as melanoma, head and neck, liver or kidney cancer.

V gene TRBV19 combines with J gene TRBJ2-3; 9 bases agree with TRBD2. The V gene end was trimmed by 6 bases and the J gene end by 5 bases; junction bases not matched to a gene: 6. Germline V gene lookup returns CDR1 LNHDA and CDR2 SQIVND (reference sequence). CDR3 length equals 14 residues. The CDR3 bases are TGTGCCAGTAGCCCTCAGCGGGGGGTAGATACGCAGTATTTT. It yields the protein CASSPQRGVDTQYF.

This clone was seen more than once but under ten times. The rearrangement links TRBV20-1 to TRBJ2-7; D remains unclear. Per the germline V gene, CDR1 is DFQATT and CDR2 is SNEGSKA (reference sequence). The CDR3 is made up of 11 amino acids. V lost 6 bases, J lost 3 bases, and 9 bases lay in between. Here the CDR3 reads CSAPDRYEQYF. The CDR3, as DNA: TGCAGTGCCCCAGACCGCTACGAGCAGTACTTC.

This clone was recorded once. The chain combines TRBV5-6 with TRBJ2-7; the match to TRBD2 covers 9 bases. The CDR3 contains 15 residues. The V gene's germline CDR1 is SGHDT and CDR2 YYEEEE. The V gene end was trimmed by 2 bases and the J gene end by 0 bases; junction bases not matched to a gene: 3. The CDR3 coding sequence is TGTGCCAGCAGCTTTCAGACTAGCGGCTCCTACGAGCAGTACTTC. Translated: CASSFQTSGSYEQYF.

The V gene is TRBV4-3, the J gene TRBJ2-1; D gene ambiguous. Trimming stripped 1 base from V and 5 bases from J, with 6 bases between. The length of the CDR3 is 13 residues. Germline-derived CDR1 and CDR2 are LGHNA and YSLEER. The DNA of the CDR3 is TGCGCCAGCAGCCAAGCAGGTAACAATGAGCAGTTCTTC. Translated: CASSQAGNNEQFF.

This rearrangement joins TRBV28 to TRBJ2-3; tentative D call: TRBD2 (6 bases). Trimming removed 6 bases from V and 9 bases from J, with 13 bases in between. The CDR3 runs to 12 residues. In germline, CDR1 is MDHEN, CDR2 SYDVKM. The CDR3 DNA reads TGTGCCAGCAGACCTGGGAGGAGGACGCAGTATTTT. Translated, it gives CASRPGRRTQYF.

The genes are TRBV29-1 and TRBJ2-2; possibly TRBD2 for D (6 bases). Trimming removed 2 bases at V and 5 bases at J, with 15 bases between. This CDR3 region has 15 residues. CDR1 is SQVTM, CDR2 ANQGSEA, per germline. The CDR3 coding sequence is TGCAGCGTTGAATCGGCGGGGCTTAGAACCGGGGAGCTGTTTTTT. Its translation: CSVESAGLRTGELFF.

The V gene is TRBV25-1, the J gene TRBJ2-7; D is perhaps TRBD2 (6 bases). The V gene lost 2 bases and the J gene lost 3 bases, with 17 bases spanning the gap. Germline loops: CDR1 MGHDK, CDR2 SYGVNS. The CDR3 sequence is 16 residues long. The CDR3 nucleotides are TGTGCCAGCAGTGAAAGCCCCGGGACTCATCTCTACGAGCAGTACTTC. This gives the protein CASSESPGTHLYEQYF.

V is TRBV10-3 and J is TRBJ2-5; 7 bases fit TRBD1. The germline CDR1 and CDR2 sequences are ENHRY and SYGVKD. This CDR3 region has 12 residues. The ends lost 6 bases at V and 3 bases at J; junction bases unmatched: 1. CDR3 region: CAIRDREETQYF. The CDR3 DNA reads TGTGCCATCAGAGACAGGGAAGAGACCCAGTACTTC.

The chain recombines TRBV6-5 with TRBJ2-7; a weak D match, TRBD1 (6 bases). V lost 4 bases to trimming and J lost 0 bases, with 13 bases between them. The CDR3 extends over 15 amino acids. Germline V gene data show CDR1 as MNHEY and CDR2 as SVGAGI. In nucleotides, the CDR3 is TGTGCCAGCAGTTCCCCTTGGACAGACTCCTACGAGCAGTACTTC. Residues: CASSSPWTDSYEQYF.

This clone occurred once. The rearrangement uses TRBV5-1 and TRBJ1-2; 7 nucleotides line up with TRBD1. Germline values: CDR1 SGHRS, CDR2 YFSETQ. This CDR3 is built from 15 residues. Trimming removed 0 bases from V and 6 bases from J; junction bases left unmatched: 8. The CDR3 loop is CASSLDRDSYNGYTF. CDR3 DNA sequence: TGCGCCAGCAGCTTGGACCGGGACAGCTACAATGGCTACACCTTC.

The rearrangement uses TRBV6-1 and TRBJ1-1; D not certain. The V end was cut by 2 bases, the J end by 8 bases, with 12 bases between. This CDR3 region has 13 residues. Germline V gene sequence: CDR1 MNHNS, CDR2 SASEGT. The CDR3 DNA is TGTGCCAGCAGTGAAAATGGCCGGCAAGAAGCTTTCTTT. Protein sequence: CASSENGRQEAFF.

This chain connects TRBV10-3 to TRBJ2-7, with TRBD1 matching over 7 bases. Germline lookup yields CDR1 ENHRY and CDR2 SYGVKD. The CDR3 sequence is 11 residues long. J gave up 2 bases and V 10 bases, and 2 bases lay outside the gene matches. CDR3 sequence reads: CATGQPYEQYF. The CDR3 nucleotides are TGTGCCACGGGACAGCCCTACGAGCAGTACTTC.

The chain carries TRBV7-5 and TRBJ2-2; TRBD2 is the table's D call and was not checked against the DNA. TRBV7-5 has pseudogene status. This CDR3 comprises 17 residues. The CDR3 loop reads CARSPTGAGKGTGELFF. The CDR3 DNA reads as TGTGCCAGAAGCCCGACAGGAGCGGGGAAGGGAACCGGGGAGCTGTTTTTT.

This clone was seen a few times. V is TRBV14 and J is TRBJ2-1; 7 nucleotides match TRBD1. Per germline, CDR1 SGHDN and CDR2 FVKESK. J was trimmed by 4 bases and V by 4 bases; bases with no gene match: 7. This CDR3 is built from 15 residues. DNA for the CDR3: TGTGCCAGCAGCCGCCGGGACAGTCCTTACAATGAGCAGTTCTTC. It encodes CASSRRDSPYNEQFF.

The V call is TRBV2, the J call TRBJ2-1; D is perhaps TRBD2 (7 bases). V was shortened by 3 bases and J by 2 bases, with 14 bases between the two germline ends. Per the germline V gene, CDR1 is SNHLY and CDR2 is FYNNEI. CDR3 length: 16 residues. CDR3 coding DNA: TGTGCCAGCAGTGAGTTCGGAGGGGGGGCCTACAATGAGCAGTTCTTC. Protein sequence: CASSEFGGGAYNEQFF.

This chain links TRBV30 with TRBJ2-1; tentatively, D is TRBD2 (6 bases). V lost 3 bases, J lost 7 bases, and 13 bases lay in between. The CDR3 runs 13 residues. Germline V gene lookup returns CDR1 GTSNPN and CDR2 SVGIG (reference sequence). CDR3 sequence: CAWSGPGRNEQFF. As DNA, the CDR3 is TGTGCCTGGAGCGGACCAGGGAGGAATGAGCAGTTCTTC.

This clone has just a few counts. The V call is TRBV7-3, the J call TRBJ2-7, with D tentatively TRBD1 (6 bases). The CDR3 has 15 residues. Germline V gene data show CDR1 as SGHTA and CDR2 as FQGTGA. V lost 4 bases to trimming and J lost 1 base, with 14 bases between them. The CDR3 reads CASSYEPGASYEQYF. DNA of the CDR3: TGTGCCAGCAGCTATGAACCAGGGGCGTCCTACGAGCAGTACTTC.

This clone came up a few times. The CDR3 protein is CASSLYGGRGTDTQYF. CDR3 DNA: TGTGCCAGCAGCCTATACGGGGGCCGGGGCACAGATACGCAGTATTTT. The rearrangement uses TRBV7-2 and TRBJ2-3; TRBD1 or TRBD2 may be the D gene (6 bases each). Germline CDR1 SGHTA, CDR2 FQGNSA. With 5 bases removed from V and 1 base from J, the gap between germline ends came to 16 bases. This CDR3 comprises 16 residues. Full variable domain (remainder filled in from reference TRBV7-2 and TRBJ2-3): GAGVSQSPSNKVTEKGKDVELRCDPISGHTALYWYRQSLGQGLEFLIYFQGNSAPDKSGLPSDRFSAERTGGSVSTLTIQRTQQEDSAVYLCASSLYGGRGTDTQYFGPGTRLTVL.

This chain uses TRBV6-1 with TRBJ1-3; D gene uncertain. V lost 4 bases and J lost 0, with 7 bases in between. The CDR3 sequence is 14 residues long. Germline V gene sequence: CDR1 MNHNS, CDR2 SASEGT. CDR3 in DNA: TGTGCCAGCAGTGTCGGGGACTCTGGAAACACCATATATTTT. Encoded protein: CASSVGDSGNTIYF.

This clone appeared once. The chain uses TRBV5-1 and TRBJ2-5; D is unresolved. The CDR3 is 15 residues long. The germline V gene has CDR1 SGHRS and CDR2 YFSETQ. V was trimmed by 3 bases and J by 5 bases, leaving 17 bases between them. The CDR3, as DNA: TGCGCCAGCAGCTCGGACGCATGGGGTTTGGAGACCCAGTACTTC. Its translation is CASSSDAWGLETQYF.

This clone was counted a few times. The chain employs TRBV30 and TRBJ2-3; D unresolved. V dropped 0 bases and J dropped 5 bases, with 9 bases sitting between them. CDR1 GTSNPN and CDR2 SVGIG come from the germline V gene (reference sequence). The CDR3 contains 13 residues. The CDR3 nucleotides read TGTGCCTGGAGTGTACAGTTGAGAGATACGCAGTATTTT. This codes for CAWSVQLRDTQYF.

The chain has TRBV2 and TRBJ1-4; 8 nucleotides agree with TRBD1. The CDR3 has 19 amino acids. Losses at the gene ends were 4 bases for V and 1 base for J; bases not matched to a gene: 14. The germline gives CDR1 SNHLY, CDR2 FYNNEI. The CDR3 here is CASSAGTGFFTLTNEKLFF. As DNA, the CDR3 is TGTGCCAGCAGTGCGGGGACAGGCTTCTTCACCCTAACTAATGAAAAACTGTTTTTT.

The chain employs TRBV5-4 and TRBJ2-5; D tentatively reads TRBD1 or TRBD2 (5 bases each). The germline V and J ends were trimmed by 4 bases and 1 base, with 14 bases remaining between them. CDR1 and CDR2 from the germline V gene are SGHNT and YYREEE (reference sequence). CDR3 length: 15 residues. The CDR3 here is CASSPGTVFQETQYF. The DNA for the CDR3 is TGTGCCAGCAGCCCGGGGACGGTCTTCCAAGAGACCCAGTACTTC.

This clone has more than one count but fewer than ten. The chain has TRBV5-6 and TRBJ1-5; no reliable D call. Looked up from germline, CDR1 is SGHDT and CDR2 is YYEEEE. Trimming stripped 4 bases from V and 3 bases from J, with 8 bases between. The CDR3 covers 13 residues. The CDR3 loop reads CASSRGYNQPQHF. CDR3 nucleotide sequence: TGTGCCAGCAGCCGCGGGTACAATCAGCCCCAGCATTTT.

This clone has a single count. CDR3 coding DNA: TGTGCCAGCAGCTTAGGGGTAGTGGCCCAAGAGACCCAGTACTTC. Translation: CASSLGVVAQETQYF. V is TRBV11-3 and J is TRBJ2-5; the D is unclear. The V gene lost 1 base and the J gene lost 1 base, with 10 bases spanning the gap. Germline-derived CDR1 and CDR2 are SGHNT and YENEEA. This CDR3 has 15 residues.

The V and J genes are TRBV28 and TRBJ1-3, with D hard to call. V lost 6 bases, J lost 2 bases, and 11 bases lay in between. The CDR3 sequence is 14 residues long. Germline-derived CDR1 and CDR2 are MDHEN and SYDVKM. This CDR3 reads CASRQGSTGNTIYF. The CDR3 nucleotides read TGTGCCAGCAGGCAAGGGTCGACTGGAAACACCATATATTTT.

The chain carries TRBV7-8 and TRBJ2-5; D gene unclear. The germline V gene has CDR1 SGHVS and CDR2 FQNEAQ. V gave up 3 bases and J gave up 3 bases, with 11 bases separating them. This CDR3 contains 14 residues. CDR3 DNA sequence: TGTGCCAGCAGCTTTCGATCCATTAAAGAGACCCAGTACTTC. Amino acids: CASSFRSIKETQYF.

This chain joins TRBV28 and TRBJ1-3; no clear D. The V gene's germline CDR1 is MDHEN and CDR2 SYDVKM. This CDR3 spans 17 amino acids. Between the trimmed V and J ends, which lost 5 bases and 4 bases, there was a span of 21 bases. The CDR3 region is CASSPPFSAVDGNTIYF. The CDR3 DNA follows: TGTGCCAGCAGTCCCCCTTTTAGTGCCGTTGACGGAAACACCATATATTTT.

The chain uses TRBV20-1 and TRBJ1-2; D not certain. With 5 bases removed from V and 8 bases from J, the gap between germline ends came to 12 bases. This CDR3 is 11 amino acids long. CDR1 and CDR2 from the germline V gene are DFQATT and SNEGSKA (reference sequence). Written as DNA, the CDR3 is TGCAGTGCTCACCCTCCCTTCGGCTACACCTTC. Protein: CSAHPPFGYTF.

The chain combines TRBV5-1 with TRBJ1-2; D not resolved. The CDR3 length is 16 residues. Trimming removed 0 bases at V and 4 bases at J, with 16 bases between. CDR1 and CDR2 from the germline V gene are SGHRS and YFSETQ. For the CDR3, the DNA is TGCGCCAGCAGCTTGGAAGGCAATACGGCGGGCTATGGCTACACCTTC. Translation gives CASSLEGNTAGYGYTF.

This sequence joins TRBV10-1 and TRBJ2-2; D is unclear. The CDR3 is 12 amino acids. Germline values: CDR1 WNHNN, CDR2 SYGVQD (reference sequence). The V gene lost 5 bases and the J gene lost 1 base, with 2 bases spanning the gap. The DNA of the CDR3 is TGCGCCAGCAGTCGGAACACCGGGGAGCTGTTTTTT. Its protein product is CASSRNTGELFF.

This chain links TRBV2 with TRBJ1-1; 7 nucleotides align to TRBD1. Germline assignment: CDR1 SNHLY and CDR2 FYNNEI. The CDR3 contains 12 residues. The V gene end was trimmed by 1 base and the J gene end by 8 bases; junction bases not matched to a gene: 1. The CDR3 region is CASSEEDREAFF. In DNA form, the CDR3 reads TGTGCCAGCAGTGAAGAGGACAGGGAAGCTTTCTTT.